This TCR beta chain came from a study of metastatic and nonmetastatic thyroid tumors. The CDR3 is made up of 14 amino acids. Germline-derived CDR1 and CDR2 are MNHNS and SASEGT. Trimming stripped 5 bases from V and 6 bases from J, with 17 bases between. A remark on this clone: What it binds is unknown.

General study results and limits: Versus benign nodules, malignant thyroid tumors reportedly had significantly higher TCR beta diversity, in blood and tumor.

No treatment of any kind had been given to any patient before thyroid surgery. From the PCR reads, TCRdb re-called clones with MiXCR. Found here are tens of thousands of clones, about 24% of them singletons; the top ten hold about 18%. This TCR was sampled from a male donor with papillary thyroid cancer or a benign thyroid nodule (not recorded which). Some clones in this sample may be carry-over from other donors' samples. The sequenced material came from blood. This chain uses TRBV6-1 with TRBJ2-7; possibly TRBD1 for D (5 bases). CDR3 in amino acids: CASSTMDIRLEQYF. The DNA of the CDR3 is TGTGCCAGCAGTACCATGGACATCCGACTCGAGCAGTACTTC.